A selection of T cell receptor beta chains follows, all from one sample in a study of blood T cell repertoires in COVID-19. Produced via immunoSEQ multiplex PCR; TCRdb's table is partial and in-frame only. The sample lists 150,000 to 200,000 clones; around four fifths were seen once. The sequenced sample was peripheral blood. The source is a man aged 65 to 79 with active or convalescent COVID-19. Each CDR3 is given with its conserved first and last residue. A D gene is named only where the DNA matches it firmly. Some rows have no size entry. The others give once, few or many, or a class for an expanded clone.

j_call	clone_size	d_call	v_call	cdr3_nt	cdr3_aa
TRBJ2-7	.	TRBD2	TRBV18	TGTGCCAGCTCACCACCGGGACTAGCGGGACAAAAAGGGGAATTTTACGAGCAGTACTTC	CASSPPGLAGQKGEFYEQYF
TRBJ1-1	.	.	TRBV6-5	TGTGCCAGCGGAAGACAGAACACTGAAGCTTTCTTT	CASGRQNTEAFF
TRBJ1-5	.	.	TRBV4-1	TGCGCCAGCAGCCCCACCATTGTCCGGGGAAAGCAGCCCCAGCATTTT	CASSPTIVRGKQPQHF
TRBJ1-5	.	TRBD1	TRBV2	TGTGCCAGCAGTTCCCAGGGGGTGGGCCAGCCCCAGCATTTT	CASSSQGVGQPQHF
TRBJ1-2	.	.	TRBV5-8	TGTGCCAGCAGCCGCAGGGACTATGGCTACACCTTC	CASSRRDYGYTF
TRBJ2-7	.	TRBD2	TRBV4-1	TGCGCCAGCAGCCCCCTTTTAGCGGGGAGAGCCTACCAGCAGTACTTC	CASSPLLAGRAYQQYF
TRBJ2-1	.	TRBD2	TRBV11-3	TGTGCCAGCAGCTCCCAAAGCGGGAAAGGGGATGAGCAGTTCTTC	CASSSQSGKGDEQFF
TRBJ2-3	.	.	TRBV27	TGTGCCAGCAGCCAAAGACAGAGAGATACGCAGTATTTT	CASSQRQRDTQYF
TRBJ1-2	.	.	TRBV19	TGTGCCAGCCTTACCACAGGGACGGGGAACTATGGCTACACCTTC	CASLTTGTGNYGYTF
TRBJ1-1	.	TRBD1	TRBV6-6	TGTGCCAGCAACACACAGGGGGCTGAAGCTTTCTTT	CASNTQGAEAFF
TRBJ2-7	.	TRBD2	TRBV12-5	TGTGCTAGTGGTTCAAGAGAACAAGCGGGATCCTACGAGCAGTACTTC	CASGSREQAGSYEQYF
TRBJ2-1	.	.	TRBV5-1	TGCGCCAGCAGTCGGACTCCCGGCAATGAGCAGTTCTTC	CASSRTPGNEQFF
TRBJ1-3	.	.	TRBV6-5	TGTGCCAGCAGTTACAAATACCGGGCTGGAAACACCATATATTTT	CASSYKYRAGNTIYF
TRBJ2-5	.	TRBD1	TRBV5-1	TGCGCCAGCAGCCGTCCGGGACAGGGGGCTGGGGAGACCCAGTACTTC	CASSRPGQGAGETQYF
TRBJ2-7	.	.	TRBV28	TGTGCCAGCACCATATCCGGGTTCTACGAGCAGTACTTC	CASTISGFYEQYF
TRBJ1-1	.	.	TRBV21-1	TGTGCCAGCAGCACTCGGGGGGGCGGGGCCTACACTGAAGCTTTCTTT	CASSTRGGGAYTEAFF
TRBJ2-2	once	.	TRBV5-1	TGCGCCAGCACGGAACCGGGACTGAACACCGGGGAGCTGTTTTTT	CASTEPGLNTGELFF
TRBJ2-1	.	.	TRBV7-6	TGTGCCAGCAGCTTTCCGAAGGGGACCTACAATGAGCAGTTCTTC	CASSFPKGTYNEQFF
TRBJ1-1	many	.	TRBV19	TGTGCCAGTAGTGTTACAGGCGGACGGACGGCTGAAGCTTTCTTT	CASSVTGGRTAEAFF
TRBJ1-4	once	TRBD1	TRBV30	TGTGCCTGGACGACAGGGGCTAATGAAAAACTGTTTTTT	CAWTTGANEKLFF
TRBJ2-7	once	TRBD1	TRBV7-2	TGTGCCAGCAGCACGGGGGACAGGGGGGGCGAGCAGTACTTC	CASSTGDRGGEQYF
TRBJ1-2	once	TRBD1	TRBV6-5	TGTGCCAGCAGCGACTACAGGGGTTGGGGCTACACCTTC	CASSDYRGWGYTF
TRBJ1-1	.	.	TRBV12-5	TGTGCTAGTGGCCTTATACAAAACACTGAAGCTTTCTTT	CASGLIQNTEAFF
TRBJ2-2	.	TRBD1	TRBV7-9	TGTGCCAGCAGCGTGGACAGGGGAGAAACCGGGGAGCTGTTTTTT	CASSVDRGETGELFF
TRBJ1-2	.	TRBD1	TRBV5-1	TGCGCCAGCAGCTTGGAGGGACAGGGAGATGGCTACACCTTC	CASSLEGQGDGYTF
TRBJ2-7	.	.	TRBV2	TGTGCCAGCAATGAACAGACTACCTACGAGCAGTACTTC	CASNEQTTYEQYF
TRBJ2-1	.	TRBD2	TRBV3-1/TRBV3-2	TGTGCCAGCAGCCAGGGACTAGCGGGAGTGGGAGAGCAGTTCTTC	CASSQGLAGVGEQFF
TRBJ1-1	once	.	TRBV2	TGTGCCAGCAACCCTCAGGGGAACACTGAAGCTTTCTTT	CASNPQGNTEAFF
TRBJ2-3	.	TRBD2	TRBV7-2	TGTGCCAGCAGTTACGCACTAGCGGGTCTCACAGATACGCAGTATTTT	CASSYALAGLTDTQYF
TRBJ1-1	.	TRBD1	TRBV13	TGTGCCAGCAGCTGGGACAGGGGGAACACTGAAGCTTTCTTT	CASSWDRGNTEAFF
TRBJ2-3	.	TRBD2	TRBV3-1/TRBV3-2	TGTGCCAGCAGTCGCGGGGCTAGCGGGGAGATTAGCACAGATACGCAGTATTTT	CASSRGASGEISTDTQYF
TRBJ2-2	few	.	TRBV9	TGTGCCAGCAGCGTAGGGGAGGGGGTTGTCACCGGGGAGCTGTTTTTT	CASSVGEGVVTGELFF
TRBJ1-2	few	TRBD1	TRBV6-5	TGTGCCAGCAGCGGGGACAGGCAGCGGTACTATGGCTACACCTTC	CASSGDRQRYYGYTF
TRBJ1-2	.	TRBD1	TRBV18	TGTGCCAGCTCACCACCGCCAGGGGGCGCCTATGGCTACACCTTC	CASSPPPGGAYGYTF
TRBJ1-5	.	.	TRBV15	TGTGCCACCAGCAGTTTCAGGGGTAACAATCAGCCCCAGCATTTT	CATSSFRGNNQPQHF
TRBJ2-3	.	.	TRBV10-3	TGTGCCATCAGGCAGGGGATGCCAGATACGCAGTATTTT	CAIRQGMPDTQYF
TRBJ1-1	few	TRBD1	TRBV18	TGTGCCAGCTCATCACAGGGGGTCAACACCCTTGATACTGAAGCTTTCTTT	CASSSQGVNTLDTEAFF
TRBJ1-2	.	.	TRBV29-1	TGCAGCGTTCGGGACTATGGCTACACCTTC	CSVRDYGYTF
TRBJ2-1	.	TRBD2	TRBV7-9	TGTGCCAGCAGCACGCAGTCTAGCGGCCAGGAGCAGTTCTTC	CASSTQSSGQEQFF
TRBJ1-5	few	TRBD1	TRBV27	TGTGCCAGCAGCCAGAGGGGGCGGGGTGCGTTGCAGCCCCAGCATTTT	CASSQRGRGALQPQHF
TRBJ2-7	.	.	TRBV7-9	TGTGCCAGCAGCCCTGCGGGGTACGAGCAGTACTTC	CASSPAGYEQYF
TRBJ1-1	.	.	TRBV5-4	TGTGCCAGCAGCCCTGGGGGGTCGCACGGTAGGAACACTGAAGCTTTCTTT	CASSPGGSHGRNTEAFF
TRBJ2-3	.	TRBD1	TRBV5-1	TGCGCCAGCGGCCCGGAGTCTCAGGGGGGCACAGATACGCAGTATTTT	CASGPESQGGTDTQYF
TRBJ1-3	.	TRBD1	TRBV5-4	TGTGCCAGCACCAAGGGAGGACAGGGGTTCTCTGGAAACACCATATATTTT	CASTKGGQGFSGNTIYF
TRBJ2-7	.	.	TRBV7-6	TGTGCCAGCAGCTTATCCGGCAGGGGTGGACACGAGCAGTACTTC	CASSLSGRGGHEQYF
TRBJ1-2	few	TRBD1	TRBV4-3	TGCGCCAGCAGCCCACCTAGGATAGCCGGGACAGGGAGGAACTATGGCTACACCTTC	CASSPPRIAGTGRNYGYTF
TRBJ2-1	.	TRBD2	TRBV23-1	TGCGCCAGCAGGCAGCGGGAACTGCACAATGAGCAGTTCTTC	CASRQRELHNEQFF
TRBJ1-2	few	.	TRBV2	TGTGCCAGCACCGGAGGGTCCTATGGCTACACCTTC	CASTGGSYGYTF
TRBJ2-1	few	.	TRBV5-1	TGCGCCAGCAGCTTGGGACTAGGCAGGGACTACAATGAGCAGTTCTTC	CASSLGLGRDYNEQFF
TRBJ2-7	.	TRBD2	TRBV7-9	TGTGCCAGCAGCTTCTTTTGGACTAGCGGGAGAGAATACGAGCAGTACTTC	CASSFFWTSGREYEQYF
TRBJ2-1	.	.	TRBV3-1/TRBV3-2	TGTGCCAGCAGCCAAGACAGGGGAAGGTACAATGAGCAGTTCTTC	CASSQDRGRYNEQFF
TRBJ2-3	.	.	TRBV5-1	TGCGCCAGCAGCTTGGGCCTTTCTACGGGAGATACGCAGTATTTT	CASSLGLSTGDTQYF
TRBJ1-2	.	.	TRBV4-2	TGTGCCAGCAGCCAAGCGGTCAGGGGTGGCTATGGCTACACCTTC	CASSQAVRGGYGYTF
TRBJ1-2	.	.	TRBV2	TGTGCCAGCAGTGAATTTAACACCTATGGCTACACCTTC	CASSEFNTYGYTF
TRBJ2-7	.	TRBD1	TRBV2	TGTGCCAGCAGCGCAACACGGGACAGGAGGCAGTACTTC	CASSATRDRRQYF
TRBJ1-6	.	.	TRBV6-5	TGTGCCAGCAGTTCAGGGGTAAATTCACCCCTCCACTTT	CASSSGVNSPLHF
TRBJ1-2	.	TRBD1	TRBV25-1	TGTGCCAGCAGTGACCAAACGACAGGGCTAATAAACAACTATGGCTACACCTTC	CASSDQTTGLINNYGYTF
TRBJ2-3	.	TRBD2	TRBV13	TGTGCCAGCAGCCCTTCCTCTAATAGCGGGGGGGCCGCAGATACGCAGTATTTT	CASSPSSNSGGAADTQYF